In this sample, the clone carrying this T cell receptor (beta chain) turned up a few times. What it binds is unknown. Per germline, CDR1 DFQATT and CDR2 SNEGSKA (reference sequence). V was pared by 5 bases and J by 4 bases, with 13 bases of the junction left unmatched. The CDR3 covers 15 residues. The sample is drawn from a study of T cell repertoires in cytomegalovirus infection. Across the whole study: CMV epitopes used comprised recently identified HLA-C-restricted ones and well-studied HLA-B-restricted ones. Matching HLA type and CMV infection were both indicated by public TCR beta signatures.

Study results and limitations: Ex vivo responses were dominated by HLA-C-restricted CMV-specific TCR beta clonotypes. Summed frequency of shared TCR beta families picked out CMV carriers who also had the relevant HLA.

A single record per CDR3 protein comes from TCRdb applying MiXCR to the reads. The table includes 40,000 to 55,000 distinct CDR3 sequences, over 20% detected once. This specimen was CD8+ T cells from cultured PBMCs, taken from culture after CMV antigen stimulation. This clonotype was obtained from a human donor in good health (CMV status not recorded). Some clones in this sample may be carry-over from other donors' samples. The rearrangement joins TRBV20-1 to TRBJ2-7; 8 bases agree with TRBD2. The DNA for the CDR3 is TGCAGTGCTCGCCCTCCGGGAGGGCCTTCATACGAGCAGTACTTC. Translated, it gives CSARPPGGPSYEQYF.